The next 5 T cell receptor beta chains were all read from a single sample in a study of shared clonotypes between healthy human individuals. Positively selected for CCR7, the CD45RO-negative cells used as naive CD8 cells excluded terminally differentiated effector memory CD45RA+ cells. Using immunoSEQ multiplex PCR, the repertoire was profiled, and TCRdb retains in-frame clones only, with some absent. Altogether about 2 million clones are present, roughly 95% being singletons, with the ten largest covering 1.2%. The specimen sequenced was naive CD8+ T cells sorted from blood. The receptors derive from a man younger than 35 in good health.

The chain employs TRBV30 and TRBJ2-7; D unclear. This CDR3 region has 13 residues. V lost 2 bases, J lost 6 bases, and 14 bases lay in between. CDR1 and CDR2 (germline): GTSNPN, SVGIG (reference sequence). As DNA, the CDR3 is TGTGCCTGGAGTAGGCGTGATGGGATCGAGCAGTACTTC. Protein product: CAWSRRDGIEQYF.

As for this clone: Other DNA variants within this sample encode the same CDR3. The V call is TRBV19, the J call TRBJ1-1; no clear D gene. CDR3 length equals 14 residues. Trimming cost V 3 bases and J 0 bases, with 8 bases left between them. Germline V gene sequence: CDR1 LNHDA, CDR2 SQIVND (reference sequence). The CDR3 DNA sequence: TGTGCCAGTAGTATTAGAGACCTGAACACTGAAGCTTTCTTT. The encoded protein is CASSIRDLNTEAFF.

CDR3 nucleotide sequence: TGTGCCAGCAGCTTGGGAGGGGAGGACACTGAAGCTTTCTTT. Its protein is CASSLGGEDTEAFF. The chain is built from TRBV11-3 and TRBJ1-1; D may be TRBD1 (5 bases). The CDR3 is made up of 14 amino acids. Per the germline V gene, CDR1 is SGHNT and CDR2 is YENEEA. Trimming took off 3 bases at V and 3 bases at J, with 11 bases between the two ends.

The chain recombines TRBV5-8 with TRBJ2-1, with 8 bases aligning to TRBD2. With 3 bases clipped from V and 6 bases from J, the junction kept 8 bases outside the gene matches. The CDR3 totals 15 residues. Germline V CDR1 and CDR2: SGHTS, YDEGEE. CDR3 nucleotide sequence: TGTGCCAGCAGCTCGGGACTAGGGGCGGGCAATGAGCAGTTCTTC. Protein: CASSSGLGAGNEQFF.

This sequence joins TRBV28 and TRBJ2-3, with 7 positions matching TRBD1. V shed 6 bases, J shed 2 bases, and the junction held 5 bases outside the gene matches. This CDR3 has 14 amino acids. Germline V lookup: CDR1 MDHEN, CDR2 SYDVKM. CDR3 DNA: TGTGCCAGCAGCTGGACAGGACTCACAGATACGCAGTATTTT. Its protein is CASSWTGLTDTQYF. Drawing the rest from reference TRBV28 and TRBJ2-3, the complete variable domain is DVKVTQSSRYLVKRTGEKVFLECVQDMDHENMFWYRQDPGLGLRLIYFSYDVKMKEKGDIPEGYSVSREKKERFSLILESASTNQTSMYLCASSWTGLTDTQYFGPGTRLTVL.